The 19 T cell receptor beta chains listed next were all sequenced from one sample in a study of T cell responses to AZD1222 COVID-19 vaccine. Sequenced by immunoSEQ multiplex PCR; TCRdb stores in-frame clones only, minus some. Of over 110,000 clones detected, almost 90% appear once; the ten largest clones hold 1.5% to 2%. This sample comprised peripheral blood, obtained 28 days after the second AZD1222 dose. The receptors come from an adult who received the AZD1222 COVID-19 vaccine.

The rearrangement links TRBV6-5 to TRBJ2-7; tentatively, D is TRBD2 (5 bases). Between the trimmed V and J ends, which lost 8 bases and 4 bases, there was a span of 18 bases. Germline CDR1 reads MNHEY; CDR2 reads SVGAGI. The CDR3 runs 14 residues. The CDR3 loop is CASQDPGWRYEQYF. The CDR3 DNA sequence: TGTGCCAGCCAGGATCCGGGGTGGAGGTACGAGCAGTACTTC.

The rearrangement links TRBV30 to TRBJ1-2, with 7 bases that match TRBD1. Germline values: CDR1 GTSNPN, CDR2 SVGIG (reference sequence). V lost 5 bases, J lost 11 bases, and 17 bases stayed unmatched. The CDR3 has 14 amino acids. The CDR3 DNA sequence: TGTGCCTGGGGCCCCTCTCGACAGGGCGCCAGATACACCTTC. Translating gives CAWGPSRQGARYTF.

A few counts support this clone. This rearrangement joins TRBV15 to TRBJ2-7, with unresolved D. The CDR3 spans 13 residues. Germline assignment: CDR1 LNHNV and CDR2 YYDKDF (reference sequence). V was trimmed by 0 bases and J by 3 bases, leaving 6 bases between them. The CDR3 DNA sequence: TGTGCCACCAGCAGAGATCCATTCTACGAGCAGTACTTC. Translating gives CATSRDPFYEQYF.

The CDR3 loop is CASSSTTGGGYTF. As DNA, the CDR3 is TGTGCCAGCAGTTCAACGACAGGGGGTGGCTACACCTTC. The rearrangement links TRBV6-5 to TRBJ1-2; 9 nucleotides line up with TRBD1. This CDR3 contains 13 residues. CDR1 and CDR2 from the germline V gene are MNHEY and SVGAGI. V lost 4 bases and J lost 7; bases outside the gene matches: 4.

The J gene is TRBJ2-3, the V gene TRBV19; D is perhaps TRBD2 (7 bases). Germline lookup yields CDR1 LNHDA and CDR2 SQIVND (reference sequence). V was cut by 4 bases and J by 0 bases, with 14 bases left in between. The CDR3 extends over 16 amino acids. The CDR3 reads CASSSRGGASTDTQYF. In DNA, the CDR3 is TGTGCCAGTAGTAGCCGAGGGGGGGCTAGCACAGATACGCAGTATTTT. The full variable domain, in which reference TRBV19 and TRBJ2-3 provide the parts outside the CDR3, is DGGITQSPKYLFRKEGQNVTLSCEQNLNHDAMYWYRQDPGQGLRLIYYSQIVNDFQKGDIAEGYSVSREKKESFPLTVTSAQKNPTAFYLCASSSRGGASTDTQYFGPGTRLTVL.

The genes are TRBV12-3 or TRBV12-4 and TRBJ1-1; no clear D gene. V lost 8 bases and J lost 3, with 7 bases in between. The CDR3 extends over 11 amino acids. This CDR3 reads CASGGYTEAFF. The CDR3 coding sequence is TGTGCCAGCGGTGGTTACACTGAAGCTTTCTTT.

The genes are TRBV5-1 and TRBJ1-1, with D unresolved. The germline V gene encodes CDR1 SGHRS and CDR2 YFSETQ. This CDR3 is 14 amino acids long. V was shortened by 0 bases and J by 4 bases, with 10 bases between the two germline ends. The CDR3, as DNA: TGCGCCAGCAGCTTGGTACCGGGGAGCACTGAAGCTTTCTTT. Translated, it gives CASSLVPGSTEAFF.

The chain links TRBV9 to TRBJ2-2; tentatively, D is TRBD1 or TRBD2 (5 bases each). V was shortened by 2 bases and J by 5 bases, with 10 bases between the two germline ends. Per the germline V gene, CDR1 is SGDLS and CDR2 is YYNGEE. The CDR3 is made up of 14 amino acids. CDR3 in DNA: TGTGCCAGCAGCGTGACGGGGCAAACCGGGGAGCTGTTTTTT. It yields the protein CASSVTGQTGELFF.

Here the CDR3 reads CASSFRTGGSEQYV. CDR3 nucleotides: TGTGCCAGCAGCTTCCGGACAGGGGGCAGCGAGCAGTACGTC. The chain recombines TRBV11-2 with TRBJ2-7, with TRBD1 matching over 11 bases. This CDR3 is built from 14 residues. Germline assignment: CDR1 SGHAT and CDR2 FQNNGV. V lost 3 bases and J lost 6; bases outside the gene matches: 4.

The chain links TRBV6-5 to TRBJ1-1; the D gene is possibly TRBD1 (5 bases). CDR1 and CDR2 from the germline V gene are MNHEY and SVGAGI. The CDR3 runs 15 residues. Trimming cost V 0 bases and J 4 bases, with 12 bases left between them. The chain's CDR3 is CASSYSQGLGTEAFF. The CDR3 nucleotides are TGTGCCAGCAGTTACTCCCAGGGATTAGGCACTGAAGCTTTCTTT.

The gene calls are TRBV2 and TRBJ1-2, with a possible D match to TRBD1 (5 bases). Germline V lookup: CDR1 SNHLY, CDR2 FYNNEI. The CDR3 is 14 residues long. V gave up 8 bases and J gave up 5 bases, with 18 bases separating them. The CDR3 is CASLFFQGIYGYTF. The CDR3 DNA reads TGTGCCAGCCTCTTCTTCCAGGGAATTTATGGCTACACCTTC.

This clone was counted once. The chain links TRBV3-1 (or the pseudogene TRBV3-2) to TRBJ1-5; 7 nucleotides match TRBD1. V was pared by 4 bases and J by 1 base, with 4 bases of the junction left unmatched. Germline V lookup: CDR1 LGHDT, CDR2 YNNKEL (reference sequence). CDR3 length: 15 residues. The CDR3 DNA reads TGTGCCAGCAGCCCGACAGGGAACAGCAATCAGCCCCAGCATTTT. This encodes CASSPTGNSNQPQHF.

The chain combines TRBV13 with TRBJ2-1, with D hard to call. The CDR3 runs 15 residues. Germline V gene data show CDR1 as PRHDT and CDR2 as FYEKMQ (reference sequence). V lost 5 bases to trimming and J lost 0 bases, with 11 bases between them. DNA of the CDR3: TGTGCCAGCAGCCCTGGACGGATCTCCTACAATGAGCAGTTCTTC. Encoded protein: CASSPGRISYNEQFF.

The V gene is TRBV7-8, the J gene TRBJ1-5; D is perhaps TRBD1 (5 bases). The V gene's germline CDR1 is SGHVS and CDR2 FQNEAQ. CDR3 size: 13 residues. The ends were cut back, 10 bases at V and 7 bases at J, with 17 bases in the middle. Written as DNA, the CDR3 is TGTGCCACCCGCCAGGGTACGGGGCAGCCCCAGCATTTT. Translating gives CATRQGTGQPQHF.

The chain employs TRBV7-3 and TRBJ2-1; the match to TRBD2 covers 13 bases. V lost 5 bases to trimming and J lost 5 bases; unmatched junction nucleotides: 6. This CDR3 contains 16 residues. Per germline, CDR1 SGHTA and CDR2 FQGTGA. CDR3 residues: CASSHGLAGADNEQFF. The CDR3 nucleotides are TGTGCCAGCAGCCACGGACTAGCGGGAGCTGACAATGAGCAGTTCTTC.

V and J are TRBV11-2 and TRBJ1-1; no firm D call. V lost 4 bases and J 7 bases, leaving 10 bases between the germline ends. The germline CDR1 and CDR2 sequences are SGHAT and FQNNGV. The CDR3 extends over 12 amino acids. The CDR3 reads CASSSNAGEAFF. DNA for the CDR3: TGTGCCAGCAGCTCAAACGCCGGTGAAGCTTTCTTT.

This chain joins TRBV2 and TRBJ2-1; D might be TRBD1 (5 bases). The V and J ends lost 6 bases and 7 bases respectively, with 16 bases between them. This CDR3 contains 14 residues. Per germline, CDR1 SNHLY and CDR2 FYNNEI. The CDR3 loop is CASSDWGSLNEQFF. CDR3 nucleotides: TGTGCCAGCAGCGACTGGGGCAGCCTAAATGAGCAGTTCTTC.

V and J are TRBV11-2 and TRBJ1-1; unclear D gene. Germline values: CDR1 SGHAT, CDR2 FQNNGV. The CDR3 length is 13 residues. V lost 2 bases and J lost 4, with 8 bases in between. This chain's CDR3 is CASSLNLRTEAFF. DNA of the CDR3: TGTGCCAGCAGCTTAAATCTGCGCACTGAAGCTTTCTTT.

V gene TRBV18 combines with J gene TRBJ2-7, with TRBD1 matching over 8 bases. Germline trimming cut 6 bases from V and 13 bases from J; bases unmatched to any gene: 8. This CDR3 comprises 11 residues. Germline-derived CDR1 and CDR2 are KGHSH and LQKENI. The CDR3 nucleotides read TGTGCCAGCTCGCCTGACAGGGGAAGATACTTC. It translates to CASSPDRGRYF.